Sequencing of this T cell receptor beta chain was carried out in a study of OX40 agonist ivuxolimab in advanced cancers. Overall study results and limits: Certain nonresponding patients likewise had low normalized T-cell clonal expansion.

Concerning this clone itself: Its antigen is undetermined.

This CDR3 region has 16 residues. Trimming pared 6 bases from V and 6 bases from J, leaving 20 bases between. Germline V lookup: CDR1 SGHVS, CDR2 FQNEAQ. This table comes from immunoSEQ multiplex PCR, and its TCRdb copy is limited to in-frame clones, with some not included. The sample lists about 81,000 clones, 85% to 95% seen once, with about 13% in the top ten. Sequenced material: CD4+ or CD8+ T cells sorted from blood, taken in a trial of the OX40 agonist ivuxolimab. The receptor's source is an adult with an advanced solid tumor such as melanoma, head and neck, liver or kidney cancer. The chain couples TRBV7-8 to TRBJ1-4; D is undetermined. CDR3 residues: CASSKLDPLYDEKLFF. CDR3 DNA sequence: TGTGCCAGCAGTAAACTCGACCCGCTATATGATGAAAAACTGTTTTTT.